The clone carrying this T cell receptor (beta chain) has more than one count but fewer than ten. Antigen specificity is unknown. The CDR3 sequence is 15 residues long. From germline, CDR1 is SGHRS and CDR2 YFSETQ. Unmatched junction bases numbered 2, after V lost 0 bases and J lost 5 bases. These data are taken from a study of T cell responses to AZD1222 COVID-19 vaccine. This table comes from immunoSEQ multiplex PCR, and its TCRdb copy is limited to in-frame clones, with some not included. The sample contains about 60,000 clones, about 88% of which appear only once. Study-level findings and limits: Among AZD1222 vaccinees, only 5 to 7 were seropositive at baseline. Spike was spanned by vaccine-associated CD4 TCRs, with dominance at 160-218 and 743-854. None of the repertoires were sampled until the peak T cell response had passed. In a largely white British group with more females than males, clonal diversity was possibly underestimated.

The receptor was isolated from an adult who received the AZD1222 COVID-19 vaccine. The rearrangement uses TRBV5-1 and TRBJ1-4, with TRBD1 matching over 9 bases. Here the sequenced sample was peripheral blood, taken 28 days after the second AZD1222 dose. CDR3: CASSLVGQGNEKLFF. The CDR3 nucleotides read TGCGCCAGCAGCTTGGTTGGACAGGGGAATGAAAAACTGTTTTTT.